This T cell receptor beta chain was retrieved from a study of blood T cell repertoires in COVID-19. Study overall: COVID-19 samples from acute and convalescent phases originated in the United States, Italy and Spain.

Sequenced by immunoSEQ multiplex PCR; TCRdb stores in-frame clones only, minus some. The data show a few hundred thousand clones, with approximately 90% seen just once and more than 0.7% held by the top ten. This CDR3 contains 14 residues. V lost 5 bases and J lost 0; bases outside the gene matches: 0. Germline-derived CDR1 and CDR2 are LNHDA and SQIVND (reference sequence). The specimen was peripheral blood. The TCR sequence derives from a man in his late teens or twenties with COVID-19, enrolled during active disease. This chain links TRBV19 with TRBJ1-5; 8 bases map to TRBD1. Here the CDR3 reads CASSGQGSNQPQHF. The CDR3, as DNA: TGTGCCAGTAGTGGACAGGGTAGCAATCAGCCCCAGCATTTT.